The clone carrying this T cell receptor (beta chain) occurred many times. Its antigen remains unidentified. This entry is derived from a study of T cell repertoires in cytomegalovirus infection. Study-level background: Public TCR beta signatures indicated both CMV infection and matching HLA type. Study outcomes and limitations: Adding up the frequency of public TCR beta families identified people who carried CMV plus the relevant HLA. In two of eight donors, the top clonotype was HLA-C-restricted CMV-specific.

The CDR3 consists of 15 residues. V lost 3 bases and J 4 bases, leaving 16 bases between the germline ends. From germline, CDR1 is MDHEN and CDR2 SYDVKM. TCRdb used MiXCR to reprocess the reads, holding one entry per CDR3 protein. The sample shows 200,000 to 300,000 distinct CDR3 sequences, over 8% of them seen only once. The chain is built from TRBV28 and TRBJ2-7; D unclear. Sequencing was done on a sample of PBMCs. The receptor's source is a human donor in good health (CMV status not recorded). Some clones in this sample may be carry-over from other donors' samples. In DNA form, the CDR3 reads TGTGCCAGCAGTTTGATTGGAGACTTCTCATACGAGCAGTACTTC. It encodes CASSLIGDFSYEQYF.